This T cell receptor (beta chain) was captured by sequencing in a study of T cells in localized non-small cell lung cancer. Study-wide points: In adjacent lung appeared a median about 57 of the top 100 tumor clones. Sequencing involved a lone tumor region, leaving heterogeneity possible. The highest T cell clonality was in uninvolved adjacent lung, above tumor.

Details on this clone: Its specificity is unknown.

CDR3 size: 17 residues. The germline CDR1 and CDR2 sequences are SGHVS and FQNEAQ. V gave up 2 bases and J gave up 2 bases; unmatched junction bases: 6. Libraries were prepared by immunoSEQ multiplex PCR; TCRdb keeps only in-frame clonotypes and omits some of them. The table includes 50,000 or so clones, over 70% detected once. The sequence was obtained from a woman aged 35-75 years with stage II lung adenocarcinoma. Source: PBMCs, taken before any cancer treatment. The chain carries TRBV7-8 and TRBJ2-1, with 10 bases aligning to TRBD2. CDR3 bases: TGTGCCAGCAGCTTAAGGGCTAGCGGGGGAACCTACAATGAGCAGTTCTTC. Translation gives CASSLRASGGTYNEQFF.